The T cell receptor beta chain under discussion was sequenced for a study of blood T cell repertoires in COVID-19. Study background: From the United States, Italy and Spain came samples of acute and convalescent COVID-19. Sources were T cells, B-cell-depleted T cells, or PBMCs; the material itself was cDNA or gDNA.

This CDR3 spans 15 amino acids. V shed 6 bases and J shed 3 bases, with 17 bases lying between them. Germline V gene data show CDR1 as MNHEY and CDR2 as SMNVEV (reference sequence). Participants reported their clinical history, and cohort assignment relied on those reports. Original processing notes: The authors estimated nucleated cell counts from reference gene primer amplification. Clones were sequenced by immunoSEQ multiplex PCR, and TCRdb holds only the in-frame ones, with some missing. V and J calls plus clone size are reproduced from that table; the DNA served to infer D and trimming. The sample holds some 400,000 clones, roughly 90% seen once.

The TCR was taken from a woman aged 40 to 50 who had been exposed to COVID-19. Sequenced sample: PBMCs or T cells enriched from blood (not recorded which). The chain is built from TRBV27 and TRBJ1-1; the D is unclear. The chain's CDR3 is CASSFARGWDTEAFF. The CDR3, as DNA: TGTGCCAGCAGCTTTGCCCGGGGTTGGGACACTGAAGCTTTCTTT.